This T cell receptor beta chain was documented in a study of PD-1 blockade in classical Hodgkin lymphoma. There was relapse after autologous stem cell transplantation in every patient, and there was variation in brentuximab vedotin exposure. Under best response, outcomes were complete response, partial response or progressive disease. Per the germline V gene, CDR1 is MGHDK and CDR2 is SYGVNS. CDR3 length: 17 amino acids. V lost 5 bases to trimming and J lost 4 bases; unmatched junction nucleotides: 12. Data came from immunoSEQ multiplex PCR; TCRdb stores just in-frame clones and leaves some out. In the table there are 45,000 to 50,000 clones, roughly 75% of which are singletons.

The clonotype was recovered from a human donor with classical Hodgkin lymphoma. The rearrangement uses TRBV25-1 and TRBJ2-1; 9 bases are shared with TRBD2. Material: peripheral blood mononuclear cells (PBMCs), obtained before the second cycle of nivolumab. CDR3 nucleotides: TGTGCCAGCAGTACCCCCGGCGGTAGCGGGAGATACAATGAGCAGTTCTTC. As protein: CASSTPGGSGRYNEQFF. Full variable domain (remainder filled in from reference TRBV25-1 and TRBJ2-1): EADIYQTPRYLVIGTGKKITLECSQTMGHDKMYWYQQDPGMELHLIHYSYGVNSTEKGDLSSESTVSRIRTEHFPLTLESARPSHTSQYLCASSTPGGSGRYNEQFFGPGTRLTVL.